Shown below are 27 T cell receptor beta chains from a single sample sequenced in a study of pediatric ulcerative colitis. The rectum was sampled with one to two pinch biopsies at colonoscopy. Sequenced by immunoSEQ multiplex PCR; TCRdb stores in-frame clones only, minus some. The sample yields around 18,000 clones, roughly 74% seen once. Sequences were obtained from gut tissue. These receptors all come from a boy aged 5-17 years with moderate ulcerative colitis.

The genes are TRBV7-9 and TRBJ2-7; TRBD1 matches 8 bases. The CDR3 extends over 15 amino acids. The V gene end was trimmed by 2 bases and the J gene end by 2 bases; junction bases not matched to a gene: 5. Germline V CDR1 and CDR2: SEHNR, FQNEAQ (reference sequence). This CDR3 reads CASSLSGQGAYEQYF. The CDR3 DNA is TGTGCCAGCAGCTTATCCGGACAGGGAGCCTACGAGCAGTACTTC.

The rearrangement joins TRBV5-1 to TRBJ2-1; unclear D gene. The CDR3 length is 15 residues. V lost 2 bases and J lost 2, with 11 bases in between. Germline V gene sequence: CDR1 SGHRS, CDR2 YFSETQ. The CDR3: CASSFRLLTYNEQFF. The CDR3 bases are TGCGCCAGCAGCTTCAGGCTCCTCACCTACAATGAGCAGTTCTTC. The entire variable domain, with the rest obtained from reference TRBV5-1 and TRBJ2-1, is as follows: KAGVTQTPRYLIKTRGQQVTLSCSPISGHRSVSWYQQTPGQGLQFLFEYFSETQRNKGNFPGRFSGRQFSNSRSEMNVSTLELGDSALYLCASSFRLLTYNEQFFGPGTRLTVL.

V gene TRBV14 combines with J gene TRBJ1-3, with 7 positions matching TRBD1. Looked up from germline, CDR1 is SGHDN and CDR2 is FVKESK. This CDR3 is 19 amino acids long. V lost 4 bases, J lost 2 bases, and 17 bases stayed unmatched. In nucleotides, the CDR3 is TGTGCCAGCAGCCCGATTCGACGGACAGGATTTTTAGCTGGAAACACCATATATTTT. Translation gives CASSPIRRTGFLAGNTIYF.

J is TRBJ2-5 and V is TRBV7-9; D gene uncertain. Germline CDR1 SEHNR, CDR2 FQNEAQ (reference sequence). The CDR3 consists of 15 residues. Trimming shortened V by 5 bases and J by 2 bases, and 15 bases separated the two germline ends. For the CDR3, the DNA is TGTGCCAGCAGCCCAGAAGGCGGTAAACAAGAGACCCAGTACTTC. Translating gives CASSPEGGKQETQYF.

CDR3 protein: CAATGSNTDTQYF. The CDR3 nucleotides read TGTGCTGCGACAGGGTCAAACACAGATACGCAGTATTTT. The chain links TRBV28 to TRBJ2-3; TRBD1 agrees at 7 bases. Looked up from germline, CDR1 is MDHEN and CDR2 is SYDVKM. The CDR3 runs to 13 residues.

Details on this clone: Other DNA sequences of this sample code for an identical CDR3. The chain couples TRBV5-1 to TRBJ1-5, with D tentatively TRBD1 (5 bases). Germline V gene lookup returns CDR1 SGHRS and CDR2 YFSETQ. This CDR3 comprises 13 residues. The ends were cut back, 4 bases at V and 5 bases at J, with 10 bases in the middle. CDR3: CASSLRGDQPQHF. In DNA, the CDR3 is TGCGCCAGCAGCCTGAGGGGCGATCAGCCCCAGCATTTT.

The V and J genes are TRBV5-6 and TRBJ1-1; D perhaps matches TRBD1 (5 bases). Trimming left V 3 bases short and J 3 bases short, with 9 bases between. CDR1 is SGHDT, CDR2 YYEEEE, per germline. CDR3 length: 13 amino acids. The CDR3 DNA is TGTGCCAGCAGCTGGGACGTCTACACTGAAGCTTTCTTT. Encoded protein: CASSWDVYTEAFF.

The J gene is TRBJ1-1, the V gene TRBV10-3; D is perhaps TRBD1 (6 bases). This CDR3 is built from 16 residues. Between the trimmed V and J ends, which lost 3 bases and 8 bases, there was a span of 22 bases. The V gene's germline CDR1 is ENHRY and CDR2 SYGVKD. CDR3 protein: CAISDPGGQGLKEAFF. CDR3 in DNA: TGTGCCATCAGTGACCCGGGGGGGCAGGGTCTTAAAGAAGCTTTCTTT.

The rearrangement links TRBV6-6 to TRBJ1-2; perhaps TRBD1 as D (5 bases). The CDR3 is 16 residues long. V was clipped by 0 bases and J by 4 bases, with 15 bases between them. The germline gives CDR1 MNHNY, CDR2 SVGAGI (reference sequence). The CDR3 DNA sequence: TGTGCCAGCAGTTACTCGGCTCATGGGGGTCCCTATGGCTACACCTTC. This sequence encodes CASSYSAHGGPYGYTF.

This clone has just a few counts. V gene TRBV4-1 combines with J gene TRBJ2-1; 11 bases align to TRBD2. The germline CDR1 and CDR2 sequences are MGHRA and YSYEKL. V shed 2 bases, J shed 4 bases, and the junction held 10 bases outside the gene matches. The CDR3 has 18 residues. CDR3: CASSQKGILAGDYNEQFF. CDR3 nucleotides: TGCGCCAGCAGCCAAAAAGGGATACTAGCGGGGGATTACAATGAGCAGTTCTTC.

The genes are TRBV6-1 and TRBJ1-2, with D perhaps TRBD1 (5 bases). The germline gives CDR1 MNHNS, CDR2 SASEGT. The germline V and J ends were trimmed by 6 bases and 2 bases, with 10 bases remaining between them. The CDR3 spans 13 residues. CDR3 in amino acids: CASSRDSNYGYTF. CDR3 bases: TGTGCCAGCAGCCGAGACAGCAACTATGGCTACACCTTC.

This chain connects TRBV6-6 to TRBJ1-2, with TRBD1 identical over 7 bases. Germline-derived CDR1 and CDR2 are MNHNY and SVGAGI (reference sequence). V was pared by 6 bases and J by 6 bases, with 13 bases of the junction left unmatched. This CDR3 has 15 amino acids. CDR3 bases: TGTGCCAGCAGGCGTAGCAGGGGGACGGGCCATGGCTACACCTTC. This translates into CASRRSRGTGHGYTF.

The rearrangement uses TRBV5-1 and TRBJ2-5; 9 positions match TRBD1. The J segment lost 4 bases and the V segment lost 4 bases, leaving 8 bases of the junction unmatched. Germline V gives CDR1 SGHRS, CDR2 YFSETQ. The CDR3 contains 15 residues. CDR3 bases: TGCGCCAGCAGCGGGGGACAGGGCGGGCCAGAGACCCAGTACTTC. Amino acids: CASSGGQGGPETQYF.

This clone occurred a few times. The V call is TRBV14, the J call TRBJ2-2; the match to TRBD2 covers 13 bases. CDR3 length: 17 amino acids. The germline CDR1 and CDR2 sequences are SGHDN and FVKESK. The ends lost 5 bases at V and 4 bases at J; junction bases unmatched: 7. The CDR3 nucleotides are TGTGCCAGCAGCGACGGACTAGCGGGAGCGGGCACCGGGGAGCTGTTTTTT. Protein: CASSDGLAGAGTGELFF.

The rearrangement uses TRBV15 and TRBJ1-1, with D hard to call. Germline values: CDR1 LNHNV, CDR2 YYDKDF (reference sequence). Trimming removed 5 bases from V and 1 base from J, with 8 bases in between. This CDR3 is built from 13 residues. For the CDR3, the DNA is TGTGCCACCAGCTTTCACCCGAACACTGAAGCTTTCTTT. This encodes CATSFHPNTEAFF.

The V and J genes are TRBV30 and TRBJ2-1, with a tentative D call TRBD2 (5 bases). V was pared by 5 bases and J by 7 bases, with 18 bases between. This CDR3 is 14 amino acids long. Germline assignment: CDR1 GTSNPN and CDR2 SVGIG (reference sequence). The CDR3 DNA is TGTGCCTGGGCCGACTACGCGGTTTTTAATGAGCAGTTCTTC. Encoded protein: CAWADYAVFNEQFF.

The gene calls are TRBV6-4 and TRBJ1-1, with D possibly being TRBD1 (5 bases). The length of the CDR3 is 13 residues. Germline CDR1 and CDR2: MRHNA and SNTAGT. The V gene lost 3 bases and the J gene lost 4 bases, with 9 bases spanning the gap. The CDR3, as DNA: TGTGCCAGCAGTGAGAAGGGACCCACTGAAGCTTTCTTT. This gives the protein CASSEKGPTEAFF.

V usage is TRBV19 and J usage is TRBJ2-5; 9 bases agree with TRBD1. V dropped 10 bases and J dropped 4; count of bases not matched to a gene: 13. Germline loops: CDR1 LNHDA, CDR2 SQIVND (reference sequence). This CDR3 comprises 15 residues. The CDR3 is CATSPGTGTAETQYF. The CDR3 DNA is TGTGCCACCTCACCCGGGACAGGGACGGCAGAGACCCAGTACTTC.

The rearrangement joins TRBV5-6 to TRBJ2-1, with 7 positions matching TRBD1. There are 16 residues in the CDR3. The germline V gene has CDR1 SGHDT and CDR2 YYEEEE. J lost 2 bases, V lost 3 bases, and 8 bases had no gene match. The CDR3 region is CASSSLGQLTYNEQFF. For the CDR3, the DNA is TGTGCCAGCAGCTCCCTGGGACAGCTAACCTACAATGAGCAGTTCTTC.

This chain links TRBV5-4 with TRBJ2-1; TRBD1 matches at 7 bases. Per the germline V gene, CDR1 is SGHNT and CDR2 is YYREEE (reference sequence). After removal of 4 bases from V and 8 bases from J, the junction contained 6 bases not matched to a gene. This CDR3 contains 13 residues. The CDR3 sequence is CASSDRVADEQFF. For the CDR3, the DNA is TGTGCCAGCAGCGACAGGGTAGCAGATGAGCAGTTCTTC.

The V gene is TRBV4-3, the J gene TRBJ2-1; no definite D call. Trimming took 0 bases from V and 0 from J, leaving 9 bases between them. This CDR3 is built from 16 residues. Germline loops: CDR1 LGHNA, CDR2 YSLEER. CDR3 DNA sequence: TGCGCCAGCAGCCAAGAGGGCTTAAGCTCCTACAATGAGCAGTTCTTC. It codes for CASSQEGLSSYNEQFF.

This chain connects TRBV29-1 to TRBJ2-1; possible D gene TRBD2, 7 bases. The CDR3 consists of 15 residues. Germline values: CDR1 SQVTM, CDR2 ANQGSEA. V shed 3 bases and J shed 6 bases, with 18 bases lying between them. Written as DNA, the CDR3 is TGCAGCGTTGACAGGGGAGGGTCTGTGGGCAATGAGCAGTTCTTC. This sequence encodes CSVDRGGSVGNEQFF.

This clone showed up just a few times. J is TRBJ1-6 and V is TRBV6-1, with 7 bases matching TRBD1. The CDR3 covers 14 residues. Germline lookup yields CDR1 MNHNS and CDR2 SASEGT. J lost 10 bases, V lost 2 bases, and 5 bases had no gene match. The CDR3 is CASSETSGGSPLHF. The CDR3 nucleotides read TGTGCCAGCAGTGAAACGTCAGGGGGGTCACCCCTCCACTTT.

J is TRBJ2-7 and V is TRBV25-1, with D possibly being TRBD1 (5 bases). CDR1 is MGHDK, CDR2 SYGVNS, per germline. The CDR3 spans 15 residues. Trimming took off 4 bases at V and 2 bases at J, with 15 bases between the two ends. CDR3 in DNA: TGTGCCAGCAGTGCTGCGACAGTCCACACCTACGAGCAGTACTTC. Amino acid sequence: CASSAATVHTYEQYF.

The chain combines TRBV4-1 with TRBJ2-3; no firm D call. Germline CDR1 reads MGHRA; CDR2 reads YSYEKL. The ends were cut back, 0 bases at V and 5 bases at J, with 21 bases in the middle. The CDR3 length is 18 residues. The CDR3 region has the DNA TGCGCCAGCAGCCAAGAGGCCCTGATGTCCAGGAGAGGAGATACGCAGTATTTT. It yields the protein CASSQEALMSRRGDTQYF.

For this clone: A junction boundary mismatches the germline segment, possibly from a read error. The J gene is TRBJ1-1, the V gene TRBV5-3; D call uncertain. TRBV5-3 is flagged as an ORF with uncertain function. The CDR3 sequence is 14 residues long. The CDR3 DNA is TGTGCCAGCAGCTTGGTGGGCTCGGCTTCTGAAGCTTTCTTT. Its protein is CASSLVGSASEAFF.

V and J are TRBV6-5 and TRBJ2-2; 7 bases map to TRBD1. The CDR3 covers 13 residues. V lost 5 bases to trimming and J lost 5 bases; unmatched junction nucleotides: 2. Germline V gene data show CDR1 as MNHEY and CDR2 as SVGAGI. CDR3 residues: CASSQQGTGELFF. The CDR3 nucleotides read TGTGCCAGCAGTCAACAGGGGACCGGGGAGCTGTTTTTT.